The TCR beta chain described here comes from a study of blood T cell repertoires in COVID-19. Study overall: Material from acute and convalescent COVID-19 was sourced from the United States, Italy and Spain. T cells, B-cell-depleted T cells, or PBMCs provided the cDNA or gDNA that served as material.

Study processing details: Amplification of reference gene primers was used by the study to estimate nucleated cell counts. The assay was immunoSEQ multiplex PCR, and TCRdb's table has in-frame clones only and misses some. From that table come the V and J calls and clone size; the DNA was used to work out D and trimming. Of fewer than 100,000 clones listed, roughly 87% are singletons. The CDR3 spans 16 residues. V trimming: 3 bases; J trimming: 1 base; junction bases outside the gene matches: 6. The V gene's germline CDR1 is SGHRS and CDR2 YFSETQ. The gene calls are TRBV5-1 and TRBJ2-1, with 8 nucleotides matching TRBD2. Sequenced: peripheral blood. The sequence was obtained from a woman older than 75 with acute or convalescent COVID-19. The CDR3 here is CASSSNGGASYNEQFF. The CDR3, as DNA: TGCGCCAGCAGCTCCAACGGGGGGGCGTCCTACAATGAGCAGTTCTTC.